The 28 T cell receptor beta chains below come from one sample, sequenced in a study of blood T cell repertoires in COVID-19. Clones were sequenced by immunoSEQ multiplex PCR, and TCRdb holds only the in-frame ones, with some missing. The sample lists about 310,000 clones, approximately 86% occurring once. Material for sequencing was peripheral blood. The origin of the receptors is an older man with acute or convalescent COVID-19.

This chain joins TRBV24-1 and TRBJ1-2; D perhaps matches TRBD1 (6 bases). V lost 2 bases, J lost 4 bases, and 10 bases lay in between. There are 14 residues in the CDR3. Looked up from germline, CDR1 is KGHDR and CDR2 is SFDVKD. CDR3 sequence (DNA): TGTGCCACCAGTGATTCGGGCAGGGGCTATGGCTACACCTTC. Its translation is CATSDSGRGYGYTF.

The chain is built from TRBV4-2 and TRBJ2-5; D gene unclear. Trimming removed 1 base at V and 1 base at J, with 10 bases between. This CDR3 is built from 15 residues. The V gene's germline CDR1 is LGHNA and CDR2 YNFKEQ. DNA for the CDR3: TGTGCCAGCAGCCAAGTCGGGTCATCCCAAGAGACCCAGTACTTC. Its protein product is CASSQVGSSQETQYF.

The CDR3 sequence is CASSKGGPRSDTQYF. For the CDR3, the DNA is TGTGCCAGCAGCAAGGGGGGGCCAAGGTCAGATACGCAGTATTTT. The rearrangement joins TRBV27 to TRBJ2-3; tentative D call: TRBD2 (7 bases). V was pared by 6 bases and J by 4 bases, with 17 bases between. CDR1 MNHEY and CDR2 SMNVEV come from the germline V gene (reference sequence). The CDR3 has 15 residues.

The V gene is TRBV18, the J gene TRBJ2-2; possible D gene TRBD1, 6 bases. Trimming shortened V by 5 bases and J by 0 bases, and 13 bases separated the two germline ends. Germline V gene lookup returns CDR1 KGHSH and CDR2 LQKENI. The CDR3 extends over 16 amino acids. The CDR3 DNA sequence: TGTGCCAGCTCAAAAACACAGGGTTCGAACACCGGGGAGCTGTTTTTT. It is translated as CASSKTQGSNTGELFF.

This chain links TRBV7-2 with TRBJ2-2; tentative D call: TRBD1 (6 bases). Germline-derived CDR1 and CDR2 are SGHTA and FQGNSA. V gave up 8 bases and J gave up 0 bases, with 10 bases separating them. This CDR3 has 14 residues. In DNA, the CDR3 is TGTGCCAGCGGCACAGGGTCGAACACCGGGGAGCTGTTTTTT. Protein product: CASGTGSNTGELFF.

V gene TRBV6-2 or TRBV6-3 combines with J gene TRBJ1-2; unclear D gene. CDR3 length equals 14 residues. Per the germline V gene, CDR1 is MNHEY and CDR2 is SVGEGT. The V end lost 6 bases, the J end lost 4 bases, and 15 bases lay between the germline ends. For the CDR3, the DNA is TGTGCCAGCAGCCCCACTTCGAACCTCTATGGCTACACCTTC. Translation: CASSPTSNLYGYTF.

This clone has just one count. In the same sample, other DNA sequences code for this CDR3. The chain joins TRBV6-1 to TRBJ2-7; 10 bases align to TRBD1. The V and J ends lost 3 bases and 4 bases, in that order; junction bases with no gene match: 3. CDR3 length: 14 amino acids. Germline values: CDR1 MNHNS, CDR2 SASEGT. CDR3 DNA: TGTGCCAGCAGTGAGACAGGGGGCCTGTACGAGCAGTACTTC. Its translation: CASSETGGLYEQYF.

This clone was seen a single time. The chain employs TRBV2 and TRBJ1-2, with 12 bases that match TRBD1. CDR1 and CDR2 (germline): SNHLY, FYNNEI. After removal of 6 bases from V and 10 bases from J, the junction contained 9 bases not matched to a gene. This CDR3 has 14 residues. In DNA form, the CDR3 reads TGTGCCAGCAGCCGGGACAGGGGGCAGGGAGACTACACCTTC. Translated, it gives CASSRDRGQGDYTF.

The V gene is TRBV18, the J gene TRBJ1-1, with 8 nucleotides matching TRBD1. V lost 6 bases and J lost 7; bases outside the gene matches: 16. The CDR3 has 16 amino acids. The germline V gene has CDR1 KGHSH and CDR2 LQKENI. In nucleotides, the CDR3 is TGTGCCAGCTCCCCCCAGGGGGGTCCAGGGGGCAATGAAGCTTTCTTT. Translation: CASSPQGGPGGNEAFF.

The genes are TRBV5-1 and TRBJ2-1; 9 bases match TRBD2. The CDR3 is 16 amino acids. From germline, CDR1 is SGHRS and CDR2 YFSETQ. The V gene end was trimmed by 4 bases and the J gene end by 8 bases; junction bases not matched to a gene: 13. CDR3 in DNA: TGCGCCAGCAGCGAGGAATTAGCGGGAGCTGGCGATGAGCAGTTCTTC. Residues: CASSEELAGAGDEQFF. Full variable domain (remainder filled in from reference TRBV5-1 and TRBJ2-1): KAGVTQTPRYLIKTRGQQVTLSCSPISGHRSVSWYQQTPGQGLQFLFEYFSETQRNKGNFPGRFSGRQFSNSRSEMNVSTLELGDSALYLCASSEELAGAGDEQFFGPGTRLTVL.

This clone was observed a single time. J is TRBJ1-1 and V is TRBV5-4; no firm D call. CDR1 is SGHNT and CDR2 is YYREEE in the germline V gene (reference sequence). The CDR3 consists of 11 residues. V shed 4 bases and J shed 10 bases, with 11 bases lying between them. The CDR3 protein is CASSGPSGAFF. The CDR3 nucleotides are TGTGCCAGCAGCGGCCCATCAGGAGCTTTCTTT.

The chain joins TRBV19 to TRBJ1-4; the D gene is possibly TRBD1 (6 bases). The ends were cut back, 10 bases at V and 0 bases at J, with 12 bases in the middle. Germline CDR1 is LNHDA and CDR2 is SQIVND (reference sequence). This CDR3 has 14 amino acids. In nucleotides, the CDR3 is TGTGCCACCTCACACAGGGCAACTAATGAAAAACTGTTTTTT. It yields the protein CATSHRATNEKLFF.

The CDR3 loop reads CASSTPGTGLSYF. For the CDR3, the DNA is TGTGCCAGCAGCACTCCCGGGACAGGGCTTTCGTACTTC. V usage is TRBV11-2 and J usage is TRBJ2-7; 9 nucleotides align to TRBD1. The CDR3 is 13 amino acids. Trimming took 5 bases from V and 12 from J; bases not matched to a gene: 11. Germline CDR1 reads SGHAT; CDR2 reads FQNNGV.

This chain uses TRBV4-2 with TRBJ1-4, with 7 positions matching TRBD1. V dropped 4 bases and J dropped 3; count of bases not matched to a gene: 5. The CDR3 has 15 amino acids. Germline CDR1 LGHNA, CDR2 YNFKEQ. The CDR3 loop reads CASSPYRGANEKLFF. The CDR3 coding sequence is TGTGCCAGCAGCCCGTACAGGGGTGCTAATGAAAAACTGTTTTTT.

The chain carries TRBV10-3 and TRBJ2-2, with a weak D call TRBD2 (6 bases). Trimming took off 2 bases at V and 6 bases at J, with 10 bases between the two ends. This CDR3 comprises 14 residues. The germline V gene has CDR1 ENHRY and CDR2 SYGVKD. The CDR3 loop is CAISESRRAGELFF. CDR3 DNA sequence: TGTGCCATCAGTGAGAGTAGGAGGGCCGGGGAGCTGTTTTTT.

The rearrangement uses TRBV7-2 and TRBJ2-2, with 8 bases that match TRBD1. Per germline, CDR1 SGHTA and CDR2 FQGNSA. J gave up 2 bases and V 8 bases, and 10 bases lay outside the gene matches. The CDR3 is made up of 16 amino acids. The CDR3 is CASENQGQVNTGELFF. The CDR3 DNA reads TGTGCCAGCGAGAACCAGGGACAGGTTAACACCGGGGAGCTGTTTTTT.

The rearrangement uses TRBV30 and TRBJ1-6; D call uncertain. Germline CDR1 and CDR2: GTSNPN and SVGIG (reference sequence). The CDR3 length is 12 residues. With 0 bases removed from V and 13 bases from J, the gap between germline ends came to 10 bases. CDR3 protein: CAWSVPWRPLHF. DNA for the CDR3: TGTGCCTGGAGTGTACCCTGGAGGCCCCTCCACTTT. Filled out from reference TRBV30 and TRBJ1-6, the complete variable domain reads SQTIHQWPATLVQPVGSPLSLECTVEGTSNPNLYWYRQAAGRGLQLLFYSVGIGQISSEVPQNLSASRPQDRQFILSSKKLLLSDSGFYLCAWSVPWRPLHFGNGTRLTVT.

The chain links TRBV5-5 to TRBJ1-4; TRBD1 matches at 9 bases. This CDR3 spans 15 amino acids. Germline V gene lookup returns CDR1 SGHKS and CDR2 YYEKEE (reference sequence). V lost 0 bases to trimming and J lost 4 bases; unmatched junction nucleotides: 1. Here the CDR3 reads CASSLGGQGNEKLFF. The CDR3, as DNA: TGTGCCAGCAGCTTGGGGGGACAGGGTAATGAAAAACTGTTTTTT.

This clone occurred once. This rearrangement joins TRBV30 to TRBJ2-3; a weak D match, TRBD1 (6 bases). The CDR3 spans 14 residues. V was trimmed by 2 bases and J by 2 bases, leaving 11 bases between them. CDR1 is GTSNPN and CDR2 is SVGIG in the germline V gene (reference sequence). CDR3 sequence reads: CAWSLDRFTDTQYF. CDR3 nucleotide sequence: TGTGCCTGGAGTCTTGACAGGTTCACAGATACGCAGTATTTT.

The chain uses TRBV9 and TRBJ2-1; possibly TRBD2 for D (5 bases). Trimming shortened V by 3 bases and J by 0 bases, and 10 bases separated the two germline ends. Per germline, CDR1 SGDLS and CDR2 YYNGEE. The CDR3 covers 15 residues. The CDR3 sequence is CASSATSYSYNEQFF. DNA for the CDR3: TGTGCCAGCAGCGCCACTAGTTACTCCTACAATGAGCAGTTCTTC.

This clone was picked up one time. This sequence joins TRBV3-1 (or the pseudogene TRBV3-2) and TRBJ2-5; 11 bases line up with TRBD2. The CDR3 totals 14 residues. Trimming removed 4 bases from V and 4 bases from J; junction bases left unmatched: 2. Germline lookup yields CDR1 LGHDT and CDR2 YNNKEL (reference sequence). CDR3 sequence reads: CASSLSGRGETQYF. The CDR3 nucleotides read TGTGCCAGCAGCCTTAGCGGGAGGGGAGAGACCCAGTACTTC.

This clone turned up a few times. The gene calls are TRBV28 and TRBJ1-5; D not certain. Germline V lookup: CDR1 MDHEN, CDR2 SYDVKM. V dropped 10 bases and J dropped 12 bases, with 13 bases sitting between them. The CDR3 loop spans 10 amino acids. The CDR3 DNA is TGTGCCACTCGGGAGCGGGTCCAGCATTTT. This codes for CATRERVQHF.

As regards this clone: Different DNA sequences within this sample yield the same CDR3. The chain is built from TRBV19 and TRBJ1-1; 9 nucleotides align to TRBD1. V dropped 4 bases and J dropped 2; count of bases not matched to a gene: 2. The CDR3 is 14 amino acids. Per germline, CDR1 LNHDA and CDR2 SQIVND (reference sequence). In nucleotides, the CDR3 is TGTGCCAGTAGTAGGGACAGGGTTAACACTGAAGCTTTCTTT. This translates into CASSRDRVNTEAFF.

The gene calls are TRBV5-1 and TRBJ2-2; 7 bases agree with TRBD1. J lost 8 bases, V lost 7 bases, and 11 bases had no gene match. Germline CDR1 and CDR2: SGHRS and YFSETQ. CDR3 length: 14 amino acids. Written as DNA, the CDR3 is TGCGCCAGCCGGACAGGCCCGCAGGGTGGGGAGCTGTTTTTT. Translating it yields CASRTGPQGGELFF.

The chain uses TRBV20-1 and TRBJ2-3; 10 bases are a match to TRBD2. This CDR3 is built from 14 residues. The ends lost 3 bases at V and 3 bases at J; junction bases unmatched: 3. Germline values: CDR1 DFQATT, CDR2 SNEGSKA (reference sequence). For the CDR3, the DNA is TGCAGTGCTAGTGCGGGACTAGCGACAGATACGCAGTATTTT. It yields the protein CSASAGLATDTQYF.

The chain carries TRBV6-2 or TRBV6-3 and TRBJ1-1; 8 bases align to TRBD1. The CDR3 spans 18 residues. V shed 2 bases, J shed 1 base, and the junction held 12 bases outside the gene matches. Germline CDR1 reads MNHEY; CDR2 reads SVGEGT. The CDR3 is CASSYAGNRGSPNTEAFF. Written as DNA, the CDR3 is TGTGCCAGCAGTTACGCAGGAAACAGGGGGTCCCCGAACACTGAAGCTTTCTTT.

This clone appeared once. The chain links TRBV11-3 to TRBJ2-3, with TRBD1 matching 7 bases. The germline gives CDR1 SGHNT, CDR2 YENEEA. CDR3 length equals 15 residues. Germline trimming cut 3 bases from V and 5 bases from J; bases unmatched to any gene: 8. The CDR3: CASSFGTAAGDTQYF. Written as DNA, the CDR3 is TGTGCCAGCAGCTTCGGGACAGCAGCAGGAGATACGCAGTATTTT. The whole variable domain, filled in from reference TRBV11-3 and TRBJ2-3, reads EAGVVQSPRYKIIEKKQPVAFWCNPISGHNTLYWYLQNLGQGPELLIRYENEEAVDDSQLPKDRFSAERLKGVDSTLKIQPAELGDSAVYLCASSFGTAAGDTQYFGPGTRLTVL.

A note on this clone: The sample contains more than one DNA sequence encoding this CDR3. The rearrangement joins TRBV5-1 to TRBJ2-3; no definite D call. V was pared by 5 bases and J by 0 bases, with 13 bases between. This CDR3 region has 15 residues. Germline loops: CDR1 SGHRS, CDR2 YFSETQ. CDR3 sequence (DNA): TGCGCCAGCAGTCTTGGCGGAGCTAGCACAGATACGCAGTATTTT. It specifies CASSLGGASTDTQYF. The whole variable domain, remainder taken from reference TRBV5-1 and TRBJ2-3, is KAGVTQTPRYLIKTRGQQVTLSCSPISGHRSVSWYQQTPGQGLQFLFEYFSETQRNKGNFPGRFSGRQFSNSRSEMNVSTLELGDSALYLCASSLGGASTDTQYFGPGTRLTVL.